This T cell receptor (beta chain) was profiled in a study of blood T cell repertoires in COVID-19. Background on the study: COVID-19 samples from acute and convalescent phases originated in the United States, Italy and Spain.

The table came from immunoSEQ multiplex PCR; TCRdb's copy has only in-frame clones and leaves some out. The repertoire consists of over 200,000 clones, with about 80% occurring once and the leading ten covering 15%. Trimming removed 1 base from V and 9 bases from J, with 14 bases in between. The CDR3 is 14 amino acids. Germline values: CDR1 SGHNT, CDR2 YYREEE (reference sequence). The sequenced sample consisted of PBMCs or T cells enriched from blood (not recorded which). This receptor was identified in a man between 35 and 55 years old who had recovered from COVID-19. The chain recombines TRBV5-4 with TRBJ2-1; TRBD2 is a possible D gene (7 bases). The CDR3 sequence: CASSLRGGAAEQFF. CDR3 DNA: TGTGCCAGCAGCTTGAGAGGGGGGGCCGCTGAGCAGTTCTTC.